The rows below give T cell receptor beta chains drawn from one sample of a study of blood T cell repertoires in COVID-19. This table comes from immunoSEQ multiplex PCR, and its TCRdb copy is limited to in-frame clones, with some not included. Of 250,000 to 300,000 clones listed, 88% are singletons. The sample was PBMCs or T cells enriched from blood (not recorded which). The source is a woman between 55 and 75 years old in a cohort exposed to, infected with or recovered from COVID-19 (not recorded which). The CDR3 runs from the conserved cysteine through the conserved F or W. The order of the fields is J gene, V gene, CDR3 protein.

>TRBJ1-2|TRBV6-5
CASSYRLDRAYGYTF
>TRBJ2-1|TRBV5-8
CASSGGTERLANEQFF
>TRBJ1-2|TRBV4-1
CASSQEGGTNYGYTF
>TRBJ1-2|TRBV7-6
CASSPGIQSNYGYTF
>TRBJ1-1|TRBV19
CASKPGQTNTEAFF
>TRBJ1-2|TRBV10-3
CAISDQDRGRDGYTF
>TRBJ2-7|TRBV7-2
CASSTGTSGIGQYF
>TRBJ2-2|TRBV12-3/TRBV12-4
CASRRTVTGELFF
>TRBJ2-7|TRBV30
CAWSGWTGTEQYF
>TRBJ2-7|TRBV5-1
CASSLGGYTYEQYF
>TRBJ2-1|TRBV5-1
CASSLGVAGGGNEQFF
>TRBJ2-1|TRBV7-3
CASSSGIAGGPPNEQFF
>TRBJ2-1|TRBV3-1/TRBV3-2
CASSQGGGSGYNEQFF
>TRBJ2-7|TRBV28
CASSLEQGALGQYF
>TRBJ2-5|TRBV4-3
CASSQAIRETQYF
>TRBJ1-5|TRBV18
CASSPGTGSNQPQHF
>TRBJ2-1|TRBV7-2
CASSLGTMTEQFF
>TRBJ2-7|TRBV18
CASSRRQGGDYEQYF
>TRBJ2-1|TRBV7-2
CASSPLELAGDYYNEQFF
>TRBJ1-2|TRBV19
CASSIDTLYGYTF
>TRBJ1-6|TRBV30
CAWVRAYNSPLHF
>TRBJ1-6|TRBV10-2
CASREQDYSPLHF
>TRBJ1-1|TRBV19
CASGGSGPRRQGNTEAFF
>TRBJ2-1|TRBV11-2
CASSPLTGRQDNEQFF
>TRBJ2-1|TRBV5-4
CAWEDTSDYNEQFF
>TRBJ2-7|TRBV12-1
CASSPPGTESYEQYF
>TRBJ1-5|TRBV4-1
CASSPTGSNQPQHF
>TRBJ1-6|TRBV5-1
CASSVRENSPLHF
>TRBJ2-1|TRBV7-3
CASSAGLTSNEQFF
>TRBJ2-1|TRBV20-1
CSASSFLAFGEQFF
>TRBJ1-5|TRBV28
CASSLWGRNNQPQHF
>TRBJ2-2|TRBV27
CASKRAGGPTGELFF
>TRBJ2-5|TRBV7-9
CASSLAQGRVETQYF
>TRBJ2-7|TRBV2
CASSVGTGGGEQYF
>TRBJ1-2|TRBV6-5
CASTDRGGAYGYTF
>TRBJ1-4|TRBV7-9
CASSQTTGREKLFF
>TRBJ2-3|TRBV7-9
CASSQGLAGPDTQYF
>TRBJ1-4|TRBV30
CAWDPGDEKLFF
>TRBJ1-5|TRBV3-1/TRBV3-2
CASSQDSSGKPQHF
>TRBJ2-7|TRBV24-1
CATSDSSREYASGEQYF
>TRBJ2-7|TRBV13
CASSFTSGIDYEQYF